Listed below are T cell receptor beta chains from one sample, sequenced in a study of response to subunit inactivated influenza vaccine. TCRdb reprocessed the RT-PCR reads with MiXCR, giving one entry per CDR3 protein. The top ten hold around 6.5% of the sample, which has about 700,000 distinct CDR3 sequences, over 11% seen once. This sample comprised PBMCs from blood, obtained around 14 days before vaccination. Receptors originate from a man aged 50-60 years who received an inactivated influenza vaccine. CDR3s include the opening cysteine and the closing phenylalanine or tryptophan. A D gene is named only where the DNA matches it firmly. Rows give clone size only sometimes, using once, few, many, or a class for an expanded clone.

abundance: -
d_gene: -
j_gene: TRBJ2-7
v_gene: TRBV15
CDR3nt: TGTGCCACCAGCAGAGATATGGGTTCCTACGAGCAGTACTTC
CDR3aa: CATSRDMGSYEQYF

abundance: few
d_gene: -
j_gene: TRBJ2-6
v_gene: TRBV2
CDR3nt: TGTGCCAGCGGTCTCTCAAAAATTGGGTCAGGGAGAGGTTCTGGGGCCAACGTCCTGACTTTC
CDR3aa: CASGLSKIGSGRGSGANVLTF

abundance: -
d_gene: TRBD1
j_gene: TRBJ1-5
v_gene: TRBV18
CDR3nt: TGTGCCAGCTCAACCGACAGGGCGATCCAGCCCCAGCATTTT
CDR3aa: CASSTDRAIQPQHF

abundance: many
d_gene: -
j_gene: TRBJ2-1
v_gene: TRBV5-1
CDR3nt: TGCGCCAGCAGCTTGGCCGAACTAGCCTACTACAATGAGCAGTTCTTC
CDR3aa: CASSLAELAYYNEQFF

abundance: -
d_gene: TRBD1
j_gene: TRBJ2-3
v_gene: TRBV28
CDR3nt: TGTGCCAGCAGTATACGACAGGGGGGCACAGATACGCAGTATTTT
CDR3aa: CASSIRQGGTDTQYF

abundance: -
d_gene: TRBD1
j_gene: TRBJ1-2
v_gene: TRBV29-1
CDR3nt: TGCAGTGTGGCTGCGACAGGGAACTATGGCTACACCTTC
CDR3aa: CSVAATGNYGYTF

abundance: -
d_gene: -
j_gene: TRBJ2-2
v_gene: TRBV5-1
CDR3nt: TGCGCCAGCAGCACTCGTTCGGGGGCTCCGAACACCGGGGAGCTGTTTTTT
CDR3aa: CASSTRSGAPNTGELFF

abundance: few
d_gene: TRBD2
j_gene: TRBJ2-1
v_gene: TRBV6-2/TRBV6-3
CDR3nt: TGTGCCAGCAGTTACTCGAGGGACTATCACAATGAGCAGTTCTTC
CDR3aa: CASSYSRDYHNEQFF

abundance: -
d_gene: TRBD1
j_gene: TRBJ2-5
v_gene: TRBV20-1
CDR3nt: TGCAGTGCTAACAGGGGGCAAGAGACCCAGTACTTC
CDR3aa: CSANRGQETQYF

abundance: few
d_gene: -
j_gene: TRBJ1-2
v_gene: TRBV5-1
CDR3nt: TGCGCCAGCAGCTTCGGACGGCCTAACTATGGCTACACCTTC
CDR3aa: CASSFGRPNYGYTF

abundance: -
d_gene: TRBD2
j_gene: TRBJ2-7
v_gene: TRBV29-1
CDR3nt: TGCAGCGTTAGCGGGAGGGCCGACCGGGAGCAGTACTTC
CDR3aa: CSVSGRADREQYF

abundance: -
d_gene: -
j_gene: TRBJ2-7
v_gene: TRBV5-4
CDR3nt: TGTGCCAGCAGCTTGAATGGCGGGGAATACGAGCAGTACTTC
CDR3aa: CASSLNGGEYEQYF

abundance: -
d_gene: -
j_gene: TRBJ2-7
v_gene: TRBV7-2
CDR3nt: TGTGCCAGCAGCCTGACAGTTCTCTACGAGCAGTACTTC
CDR3aa: CASSLTVLYEQYF

abundance: few
d_gene: -
j_gene: TRBJ1-2
v_gene: TRBV20-1
CDR3nt: TGCAGTGCTAGAGACAGGGGATCCTATGGCTACACCTTC
CDR3aa: CSARDRGSYGYTF

abundance: few
d_gene: -
j_gene: TRBJ2-7
v_gene: TRBV20-1
CDR3nt: TGCAGTGCTGGTGACCTCTACGAGCAGTACTTC
CDR3aa: CSAGDLYEQYF

abundance: few
d_gene: -
j_gene: TRBJ1-2
v_gene: TRBV28
CDR3nt: TGTGCCAGCAGTTTTTTGGGTGGGGACTATGGCTACACCTTC
CDR3aa: CASSFLGGDYGYTF

abundance: few
d_gene: TRBD1
j_gene: TRBJ1-2
v_gene: TRBV5-1
CDR3nt: TGCGCCAGCAGCTTGAGTGGACAGGGGTTCTATGGCTACACCTTC
CDR3aa: CASSLSGQGFYGYTF

abundance: -
d_gene: -
j_gene: TRBJ2-5
v_gene: TRBV20-1
CDR3nt: TGCAGTGCTAGGGCCTCCGAACTAGCTCACGAGACCCAGTACTTC
CDR3aa: CSARASELAHETQYF

abundance: -
d_gene: TRBD1
j_gene: TRBJ2-7
v_gene: TRBV27
CDR3nt: TGTGCCATTAAAACGACAGGGGGCTCCTACGAGCAGTACTTC
CDR3aa: CAIKTTGGSYEQYF

abundance: many
d_gene: -
j_gene: TRBJ2-3
v_gene: TRBV10-3
CDR3nt: TGTGCCATCAGTGAGTCGAAGGTAGCGGCAGATACGCAGTATTTT
CDR3aa: CAISESKVAADTQYF

abundance: -
d_gene: TRBD1
j_gene: TRBJ2-1
v_gene: TRBV20-1
CDR3nt: TGCAGTGCTAGAGATCAAGGGACAGCTCTCTCCTACAATGAGCAGTTCTTC
CDR3aa: CSARDQGTALSYNEQFF

abundance: -
d_gene: -
j_gene: TRBJ2-1
v_gene: TRBV21-1
CDR3nt: TGTGCCAGCAGCAAGAAGTGGGCGGTATTAGGGGGAAGGGATGAGCAGTTCTTC
CDR3aa: CASSKKWAVLGGRDEQFF

abundance: many
d_gene: -
j_gene: TRBJ2-5
v_gene: TRBV7-8
CDR3nt: TGTGCCAGCAGCCTAGAACGGGGTTGGGGGGCTCAAGAGACCCAGTACTTC
CDR3aa: CASSLERGWGAQETQYF

abundance: -
d_gene: -
j_gene: TRBJ2-2
v_gene: TRBV5-1
CDR3nt: TGCGCCAGCAGCTTGGGGTTCCAGGGAACCGGGGAGCTGTTTTTT
CDR3aa: CASSLGFQGTGELFF

abundance: -
d_gene: -
j_gene: TRBJ2-1
v_gene: TRBV4-2
CDR3nt: TGTGCCAGCAGCCAGAGTTTGACGAGCTACAATGAGCAGTTCTTC
CDR3aa: CASSQSLTSYNEQFF

abundance: many
d_gene: -
j_gene: TRBJ2-3
v_gene: TRBV7-8
CDR3nt: TGTGCCAGCAGCTTACCAGACAGGGATACGCAGTATTTT
CDR3aa: CASSLPDRDTQYF

abundance: -
d_gene: TRBD1
j_gene: TRBJ1-6
v_gene: TRBV12-3/TRBV12-4
CDR3nt: TGTGCCAGCAGCCCTCCTGGGACAGCCTTCAATTCACCCCTCCACTTT
CDR3aa: CASSPPGTAFNSPLHF

abundance: -
d_gene: TRBD1
j_gene: TRBJ1-5
v_gene: TRBV20-1
CDR3nt: TGCAGTGCTACGACCGGGACAGGGTTTCGGAATCAGCCCCAGCATTTT
CDR3aa: CSATTGTGFRNQPQHF

abundance: -
d_gene: TRBD2
j_gene: TRBJ2-1
v_gene: TRBV6-1
CDR3nt: TGTGCCAGCAGGCTCACCGGGACTAGCGGGAGGTGGTTCTTC
CDR3aa: CASRLTGTSGRWFF

abundance: few
d_gene: -
j_gene: TRBJ2-7
v_gene: TRBV7-6
CDR3nt: TGTGCCAGCAGCTTAGCCCGGCAGGATAACTCCTACGAGCAGTACTTC
CDR3aa: CASSLARQDNSYEQYF

abundance: -
d_gene: TRBD1
j_gene: TRBJ1-5
v_gene: TRBV5-6
CDR3nt: TGTGCCAGCAGCCGAGGGACAGTCGACAATCAGCCCCAGCATTTT
CDR3aa: CASSRGTVDNQPQHF

abundance: -
d_gene: TRBD2
j_gene: TRBJ2-2
v_gene: TRBV20-1
CDR3nt: TGCAGTGCTAGGCTCTTCCGAGCGGGAGTCTCCACCGGGGAGCTGTTTTTT
CDR3aa: CSARLFRAGVSTGELFF

abundance: -
d_gene: TRBD2
j_gene: TRBJ2-1
v_gene: TRBV7-9
CDR3nt: TGTGCCAGCAGCCGCGGACTAGCGGGAGTGTCCTACAATGAGCAGTTCTTC
CDR3aa: CASSRGLAGVSYNEQFF

abundance: few
d_gene: -
j_gene: TRBJ1-4
v_gene: TRBV12-3/TRBV12-4
CDR3nt: TGTGCCAGCAGTTTCTACCAGGGAGATGAAAAACTGTTTTTT
CDR3aa: CASSFYQGDEKLFF

abundance: few
d_gene: -
j_gene: TRBJ2-7
v_gene: TRBV6-4
CDR3nt: TGTGCCAGCAGTGACTCGATCCCCAGCGAAGTTTACGAGCAGTACTTC
CDR3aa: CASSDSIPSEVYEQYF